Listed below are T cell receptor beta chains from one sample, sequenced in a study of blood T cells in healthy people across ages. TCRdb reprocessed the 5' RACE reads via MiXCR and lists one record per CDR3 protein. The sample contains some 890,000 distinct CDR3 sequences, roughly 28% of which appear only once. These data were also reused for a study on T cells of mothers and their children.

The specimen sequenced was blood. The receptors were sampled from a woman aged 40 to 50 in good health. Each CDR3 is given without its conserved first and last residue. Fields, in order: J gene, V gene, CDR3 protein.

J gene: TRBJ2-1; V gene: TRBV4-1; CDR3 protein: ASSQDNSWSYNEQF
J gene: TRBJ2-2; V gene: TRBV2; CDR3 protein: ASSDAGQDSTNTGELF
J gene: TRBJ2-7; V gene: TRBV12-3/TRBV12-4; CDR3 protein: ASSLGLADEQY
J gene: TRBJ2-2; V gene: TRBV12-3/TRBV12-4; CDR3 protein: ASSLGGLAGTGELF
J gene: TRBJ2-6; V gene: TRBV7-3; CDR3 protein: ASSPRGGSLSGANVLT
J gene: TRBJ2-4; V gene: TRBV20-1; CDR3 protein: SPVGLAKNIQY
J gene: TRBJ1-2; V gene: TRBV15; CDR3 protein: ATSRALNYGYT
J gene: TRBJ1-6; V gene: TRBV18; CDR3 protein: VSSPQGPSYNSPLH
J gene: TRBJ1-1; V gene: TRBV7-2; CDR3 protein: ASSSGVGVGTEAF
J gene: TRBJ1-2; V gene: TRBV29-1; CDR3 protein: SGGSRNYGYT
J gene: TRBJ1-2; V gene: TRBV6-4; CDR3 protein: ASSNGYT
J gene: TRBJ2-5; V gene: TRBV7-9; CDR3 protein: ASSSGLGDWMQETQY
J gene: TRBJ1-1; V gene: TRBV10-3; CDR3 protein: AISGPGTGNTEAF
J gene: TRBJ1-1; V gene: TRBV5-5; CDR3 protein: ASGAIGQGNDEAF
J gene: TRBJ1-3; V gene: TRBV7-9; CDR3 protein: ASSTTWGSVNTIY
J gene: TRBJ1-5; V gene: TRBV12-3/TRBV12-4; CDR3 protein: ASSPDSLSNQPQH
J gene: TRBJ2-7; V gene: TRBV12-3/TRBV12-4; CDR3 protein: ASSLQRLAVHEQY
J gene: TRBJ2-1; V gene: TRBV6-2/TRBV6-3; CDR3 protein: ATSLAVSSYNEQF
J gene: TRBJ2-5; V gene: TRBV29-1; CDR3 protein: SVAPLDGTQY
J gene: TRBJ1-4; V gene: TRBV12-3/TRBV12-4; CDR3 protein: ASSGSLGKLF
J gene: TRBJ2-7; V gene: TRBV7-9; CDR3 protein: ASSSGTARGEQY